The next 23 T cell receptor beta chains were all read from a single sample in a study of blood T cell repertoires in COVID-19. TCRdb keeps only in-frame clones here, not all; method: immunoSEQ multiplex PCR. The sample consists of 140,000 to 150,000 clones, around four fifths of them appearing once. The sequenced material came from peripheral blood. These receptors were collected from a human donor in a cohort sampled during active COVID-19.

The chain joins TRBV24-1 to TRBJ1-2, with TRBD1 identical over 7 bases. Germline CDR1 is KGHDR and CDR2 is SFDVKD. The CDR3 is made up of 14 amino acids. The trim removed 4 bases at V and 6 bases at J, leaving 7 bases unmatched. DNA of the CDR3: TGTGCCACCAGTGAGCCAGGGGGAGAGGATGGCTACACCTTC. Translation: CATSEPGGEDGYTF.

The CDR3 here is CASSTGLANTQYF. The CDR3 coding sequence is TGTGCCAGCAGCACGGGACTAGCAAATACGCAGTATTTT. The chain joins TRBV3-1 (or the pseudogene TRBV3-2) to TRBJ2-3, with TRBD2 matching over 9 bases. V lost 5 bases to trimming and J lost 7 bases; unmatched junction nucleotides: 4. The V gene's germline CDR1 is LGHDT and CDR2 YNNKEL (reference sequence). The CDR3 has 13 residues.

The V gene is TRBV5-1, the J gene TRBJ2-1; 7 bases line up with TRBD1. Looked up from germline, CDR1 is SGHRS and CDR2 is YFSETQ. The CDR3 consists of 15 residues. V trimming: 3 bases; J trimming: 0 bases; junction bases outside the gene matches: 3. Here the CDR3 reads CASSSTGTSYNEQFF. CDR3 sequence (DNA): TGCGCCAGCAGCTCGACAGGGACCTCCTACAATGAGCAGTTCTTC.

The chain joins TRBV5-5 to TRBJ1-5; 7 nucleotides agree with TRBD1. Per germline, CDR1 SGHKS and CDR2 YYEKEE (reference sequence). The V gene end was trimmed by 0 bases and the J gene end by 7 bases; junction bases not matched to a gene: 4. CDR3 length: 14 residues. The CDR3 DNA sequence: TGTGCCAGCAGCTTGGAAGGGGGCCGACAGCCCCAGCATTTT. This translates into CASSLEGGRQPQHF.

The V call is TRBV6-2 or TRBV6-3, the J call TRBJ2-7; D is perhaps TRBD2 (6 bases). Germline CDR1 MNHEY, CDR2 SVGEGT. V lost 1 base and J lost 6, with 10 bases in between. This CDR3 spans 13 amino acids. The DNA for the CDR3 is TGTGCCAGCAGTTACTTCGGGGAGGCCGAGCAGTACTTC. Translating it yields CASSYFGEAEQYF.

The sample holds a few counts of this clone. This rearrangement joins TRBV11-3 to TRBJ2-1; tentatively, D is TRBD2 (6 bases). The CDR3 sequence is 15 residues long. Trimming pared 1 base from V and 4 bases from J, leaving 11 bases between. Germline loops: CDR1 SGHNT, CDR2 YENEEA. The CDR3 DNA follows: TGTGCCAGCAGCTTAGTACCGGGGGAATACAATGAGCAGTTCTTC. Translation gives CASSLVPGEYNEQFF.

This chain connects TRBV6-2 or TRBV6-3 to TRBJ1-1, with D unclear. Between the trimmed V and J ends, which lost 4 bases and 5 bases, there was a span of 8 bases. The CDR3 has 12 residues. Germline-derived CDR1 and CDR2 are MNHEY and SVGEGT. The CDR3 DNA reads TGTGCCAGCAGTTGGGCGATTACTGAAGCTTTCTTT. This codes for CASSWAITEAFF.

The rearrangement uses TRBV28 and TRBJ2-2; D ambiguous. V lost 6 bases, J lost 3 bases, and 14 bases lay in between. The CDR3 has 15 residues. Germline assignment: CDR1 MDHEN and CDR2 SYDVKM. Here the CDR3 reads CASSYLGGHTGELFF. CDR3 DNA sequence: TGTGCCAGCAGCTACCTCGGTGGGCACACCGGGGAGCTGTTTTTT. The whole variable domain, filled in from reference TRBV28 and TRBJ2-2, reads DVKVTQSSRYLVKRTGEKVFLECVQDMDHENMFWYRQDPGLGLRLIYFSYDVKMKEKGDIPEGYSVSREKKERFSLILESASTNQTSMYLCASSYLGGHTGELFFGEGSRLTVL.

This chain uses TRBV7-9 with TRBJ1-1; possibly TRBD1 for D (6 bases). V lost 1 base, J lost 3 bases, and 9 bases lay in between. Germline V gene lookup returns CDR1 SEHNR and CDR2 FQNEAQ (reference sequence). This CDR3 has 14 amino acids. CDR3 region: CASSLGDIHTEAFF. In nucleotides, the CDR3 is TGTGCCAGCAGCTTAGGGGACATCCACACTGAAGCTTTCTTT.

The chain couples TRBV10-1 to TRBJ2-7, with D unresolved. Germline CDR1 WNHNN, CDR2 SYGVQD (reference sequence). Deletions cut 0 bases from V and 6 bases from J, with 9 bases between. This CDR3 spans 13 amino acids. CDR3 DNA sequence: TGCGCCAGCAGTGAGTCCCTACGAGGCGAGCAGTACTTC. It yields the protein CASSESLRGEQYF.

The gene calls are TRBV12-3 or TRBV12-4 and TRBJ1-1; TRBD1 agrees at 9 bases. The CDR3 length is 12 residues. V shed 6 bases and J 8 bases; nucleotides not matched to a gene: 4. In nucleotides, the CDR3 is TGTGCCAGCAGCCTAGACAGGGGGGAAGCTTTCTTT. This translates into CASSLDRGEAFF.

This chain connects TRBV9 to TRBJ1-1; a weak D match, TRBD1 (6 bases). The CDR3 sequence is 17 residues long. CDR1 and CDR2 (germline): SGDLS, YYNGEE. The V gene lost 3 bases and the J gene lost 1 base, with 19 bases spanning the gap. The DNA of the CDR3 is TGTGCCAGCAGCGAGGGCGCGGGGGCAGGGCAGAACACTGAAGCTTTCTTT. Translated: CASSEGAGAGQNTEAFF.

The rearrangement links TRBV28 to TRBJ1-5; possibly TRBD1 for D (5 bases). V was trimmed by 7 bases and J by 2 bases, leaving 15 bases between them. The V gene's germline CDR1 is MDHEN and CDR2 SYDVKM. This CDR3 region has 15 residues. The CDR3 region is CASTPGGVGNQPQHF. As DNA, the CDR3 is TGTGCCAGCACCCCCGGAGGGGTTGGCAATCAGCCCCAGCATTTT.

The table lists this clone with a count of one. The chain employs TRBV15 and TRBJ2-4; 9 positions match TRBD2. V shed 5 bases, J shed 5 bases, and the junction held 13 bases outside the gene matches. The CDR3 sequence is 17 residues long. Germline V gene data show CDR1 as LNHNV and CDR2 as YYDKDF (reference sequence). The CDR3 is CATSGWQERGEENIQYF. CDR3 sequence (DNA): TGTGCCACCAGCGGCTGGCAAGAGCGGGGGGAAGAAAACATTCAGTACTTC.

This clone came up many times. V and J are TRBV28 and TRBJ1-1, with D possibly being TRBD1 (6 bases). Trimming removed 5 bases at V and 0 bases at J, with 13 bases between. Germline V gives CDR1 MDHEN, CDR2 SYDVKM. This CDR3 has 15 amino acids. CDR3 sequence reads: CASSTLTGMNTEAFF. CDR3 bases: TGTGCCAGCAGTACGTTGACAGGCATGAACACTGAAGCTTTCTTT.

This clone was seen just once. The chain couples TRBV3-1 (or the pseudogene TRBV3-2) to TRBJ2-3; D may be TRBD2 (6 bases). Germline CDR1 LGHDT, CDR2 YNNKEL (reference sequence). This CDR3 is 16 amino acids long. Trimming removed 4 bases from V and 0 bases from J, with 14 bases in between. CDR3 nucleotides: TGTGCCAGCAGCCGAGCGACTAGACCTAGCACAGATACGCAGTATTTT. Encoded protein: CASSRATRPSTDTQYF.

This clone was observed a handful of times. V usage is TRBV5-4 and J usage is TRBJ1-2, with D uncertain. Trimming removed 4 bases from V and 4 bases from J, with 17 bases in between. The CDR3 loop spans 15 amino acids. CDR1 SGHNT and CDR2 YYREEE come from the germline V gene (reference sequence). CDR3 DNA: TGTGCCAGCAGCCTCAGGAGGTACGGGAGCTATGGCTACACCTTC. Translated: CASSLRRYGSYGYTF.

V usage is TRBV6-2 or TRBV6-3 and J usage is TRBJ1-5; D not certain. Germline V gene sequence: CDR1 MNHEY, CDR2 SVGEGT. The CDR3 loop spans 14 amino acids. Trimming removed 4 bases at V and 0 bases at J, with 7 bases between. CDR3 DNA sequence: TGTGCCAGCAGTTCCGGGTATAGCAATCAGCCCCAGCATTTT. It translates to CASSSGYSNQPQHF.

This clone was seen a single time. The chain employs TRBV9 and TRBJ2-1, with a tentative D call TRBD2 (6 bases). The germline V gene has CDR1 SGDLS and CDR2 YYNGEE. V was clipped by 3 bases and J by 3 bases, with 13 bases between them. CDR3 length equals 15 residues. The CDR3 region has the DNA TGTGCCAGCAGCGCCGGGGGACTTAGCTACAATGAGCAGTTCTTC. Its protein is CASSAGGLSYNEQFF.

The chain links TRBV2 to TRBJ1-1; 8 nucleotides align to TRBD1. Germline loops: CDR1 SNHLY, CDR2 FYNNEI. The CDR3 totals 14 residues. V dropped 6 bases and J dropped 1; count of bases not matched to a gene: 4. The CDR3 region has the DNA TGTGCCAGCAGAAAAGACAGGGGGAACACTGAAGCTTTCTTT. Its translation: CASRKDRGNTEAFF.

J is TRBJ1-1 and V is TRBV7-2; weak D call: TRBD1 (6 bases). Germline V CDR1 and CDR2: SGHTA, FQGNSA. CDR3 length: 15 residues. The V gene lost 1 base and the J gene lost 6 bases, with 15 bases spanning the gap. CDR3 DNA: TGTGCCAGCAGCTTAGATAGCTGGTCAGGGGCTGAAGCTTTCTTT. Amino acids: CASSLDSWSGAEAFF.

The CDR3 coding sequence is TGTGCCAGTAGTATAGCCACGGGCAATCAGCCCCAGCATTTT. It translates to CASSIATGNQPQHF. The J gene is TRBJ1-5, the V gene TRBV19; D is ambiguous. This CDR3 region has 14 residues. The V gene's germline CDR1 is LNHDA and CDR2 SQIVND (reference sequence). V lost 1 base to trimming and J lost 2 bases, with 6 bases between them.

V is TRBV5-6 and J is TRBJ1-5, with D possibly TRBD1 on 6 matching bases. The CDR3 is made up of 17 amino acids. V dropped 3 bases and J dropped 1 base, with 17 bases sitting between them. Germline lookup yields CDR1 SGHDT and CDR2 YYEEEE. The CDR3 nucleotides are TGTGCCAGCAGCTCGCAAGGGTGGGGGCTGAGCAATCAGCCCCAGCATTTT. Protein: CASSSQGWGLSNQPQHF.